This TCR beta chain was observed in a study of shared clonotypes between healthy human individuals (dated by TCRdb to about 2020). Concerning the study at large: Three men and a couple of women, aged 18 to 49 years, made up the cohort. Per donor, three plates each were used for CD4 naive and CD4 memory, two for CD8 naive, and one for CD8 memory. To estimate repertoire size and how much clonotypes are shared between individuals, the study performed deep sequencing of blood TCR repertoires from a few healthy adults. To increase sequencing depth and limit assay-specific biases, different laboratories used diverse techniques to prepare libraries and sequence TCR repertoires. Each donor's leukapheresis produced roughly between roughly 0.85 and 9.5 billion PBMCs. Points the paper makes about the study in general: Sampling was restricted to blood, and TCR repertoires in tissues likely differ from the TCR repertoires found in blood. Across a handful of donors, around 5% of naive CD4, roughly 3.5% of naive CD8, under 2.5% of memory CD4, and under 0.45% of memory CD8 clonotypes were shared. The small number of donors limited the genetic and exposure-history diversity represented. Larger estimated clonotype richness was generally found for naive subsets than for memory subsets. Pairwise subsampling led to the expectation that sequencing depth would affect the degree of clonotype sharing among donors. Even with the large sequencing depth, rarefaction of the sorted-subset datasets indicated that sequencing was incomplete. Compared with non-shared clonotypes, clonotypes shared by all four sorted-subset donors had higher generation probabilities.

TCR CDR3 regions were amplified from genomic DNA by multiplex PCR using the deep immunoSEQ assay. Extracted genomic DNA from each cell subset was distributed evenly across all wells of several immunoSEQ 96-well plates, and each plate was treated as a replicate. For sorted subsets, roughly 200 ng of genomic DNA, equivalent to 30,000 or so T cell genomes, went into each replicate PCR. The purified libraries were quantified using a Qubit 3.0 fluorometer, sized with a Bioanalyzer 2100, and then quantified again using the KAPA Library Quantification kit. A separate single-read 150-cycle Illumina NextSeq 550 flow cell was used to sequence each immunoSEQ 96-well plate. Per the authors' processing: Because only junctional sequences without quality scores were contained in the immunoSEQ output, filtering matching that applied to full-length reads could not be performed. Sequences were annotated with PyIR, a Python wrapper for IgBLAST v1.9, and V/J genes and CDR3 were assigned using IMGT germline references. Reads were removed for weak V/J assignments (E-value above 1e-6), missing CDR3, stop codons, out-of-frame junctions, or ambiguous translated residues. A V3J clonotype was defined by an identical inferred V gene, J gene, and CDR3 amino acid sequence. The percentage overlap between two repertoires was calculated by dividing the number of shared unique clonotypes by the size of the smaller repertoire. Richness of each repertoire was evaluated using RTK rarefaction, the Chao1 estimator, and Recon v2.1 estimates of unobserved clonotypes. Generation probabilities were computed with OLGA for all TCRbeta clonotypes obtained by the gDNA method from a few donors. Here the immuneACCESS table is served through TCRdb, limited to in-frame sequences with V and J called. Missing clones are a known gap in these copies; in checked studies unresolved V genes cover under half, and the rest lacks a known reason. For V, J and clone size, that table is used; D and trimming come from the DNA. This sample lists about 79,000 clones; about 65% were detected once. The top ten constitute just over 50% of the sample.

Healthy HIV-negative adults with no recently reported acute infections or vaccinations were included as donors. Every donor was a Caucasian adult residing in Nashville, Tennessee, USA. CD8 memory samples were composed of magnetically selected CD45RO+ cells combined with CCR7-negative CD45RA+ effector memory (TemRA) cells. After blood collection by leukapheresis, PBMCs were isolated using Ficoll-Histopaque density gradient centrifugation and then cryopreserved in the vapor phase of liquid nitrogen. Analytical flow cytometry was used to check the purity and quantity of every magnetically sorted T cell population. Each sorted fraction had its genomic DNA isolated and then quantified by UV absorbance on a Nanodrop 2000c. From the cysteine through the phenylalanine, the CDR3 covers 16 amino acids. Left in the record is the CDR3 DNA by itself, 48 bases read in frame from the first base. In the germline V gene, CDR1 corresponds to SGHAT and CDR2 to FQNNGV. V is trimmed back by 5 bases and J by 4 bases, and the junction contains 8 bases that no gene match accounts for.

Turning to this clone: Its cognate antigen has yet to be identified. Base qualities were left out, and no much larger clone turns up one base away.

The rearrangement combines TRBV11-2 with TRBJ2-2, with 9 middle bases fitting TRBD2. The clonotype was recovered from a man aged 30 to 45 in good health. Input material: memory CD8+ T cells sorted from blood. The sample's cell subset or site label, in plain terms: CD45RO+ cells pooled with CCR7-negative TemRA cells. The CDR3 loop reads CASSVTSGRTTGELFF. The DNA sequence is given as TGTGCCAGCAGCGTGACTAGCGGCCGTACCACCGGGGAGCTGTTTTTT.